This T cell receptor (beta chain) was captured by sequencing in a study of CD8 T cells in Susac syndrome. Study outcomes and limitations: It was acknowledged by the study that relatively few individuals were included in its TCR sequencing and HLA analysis.

Negative isolation was used for CD8+ and CD4+ T cells and FACS enrichment for TEMRA cells. Germline V gene lookup returns CDR1 DFQATT and CDR2 SNEGSKA (reference sequence). The V end lost 4 bases, the J end lost 3 bases, and 20 bases lay between the germline ends. This CDR3 comprises 16 residues. As to this clonotype: Its antigen is unidentified.

Roughly 0.45 to 1 ug RNA was reverse transcribed with random hexamers. Amplification of TCR beta CDR3 by immunoSEQ multiplex PCR spanned 54 Vbeta and 13 Jbeta. TCRdb passed the immunoSEQ multiplex PCR reads through MiXCR, listing each CDR3 protein once. The profile shows over 130,000 distinct CDR3 sequences, about 95% of them singletons. The chain uses TRBV20-1 and TRBJ2-3, with D possibly matching TRBD1 (6 bases). Sequencing used CD4+ T cells from PBMCs. This receptor was obtained from a human donor with multiple sclerosis. The CDR3: CSAILLGRGQTDTQYF. The CDR3 nucleotides are TGCAGTGCTATACTATTAGGCAGGGGCCAAACAGATACGCAGTATTTT.